These 28 T cell receptor gamma chains were sequenced from one sample in a study of γδ T cells in repeated Plasmodium falciparum infection. TCRdb used CATT to re-call clones from the multiplex PCR reads. Here the sample spans 25,000 to 30,000 gamma-chain clones, around 3% being singletons. Vgamma9/Vdelta2+ and Vdelta2-negative gammadelta T cells were flow-sorted from PBMC for bulk sequencing. Input material: gamma-delta T cells from blood. These receptors were collected from a pool of human donors (malaria-infected and uninfected, not separated).

Details on this clone: A far bigger clonotype differs at one base, so this is likely a read error. The same CDR3 also results from other DNA sequences found in this sample. The chain has TRGV9 and TRGJ1 or TRGJ2. The J gene, missing from TCRdb, was assigned here through DNA to germline matching. CDR3 size: 11 residues. Germline assignment: CDR1 GITISATS and CDR2 ISYDGTV (reference sequence). The CDR3 loop reads CALWETPKKLF. The CDR3 bases are TGTGCCCTGTGGGAGACTCCTAAGAAACTCTTT.

On this clone itself: The TCRdb record carries a much larger clone's protein, which differs from this DNA's translation at residue 3; a read error is the likely cause, and the protein listed here is the DNA translation. Here the CDR3 reads CAIWDGKDYKKLF. CDR3 bases: TGTGCCATCTGGGACGGCAAAGATTATAAGAAACTCTTT. The chain uses TRGV2 and TRGJ1 or TRGJ2. The J gene, left out of TCRdb, was set here by checking the DNA against germline. The CDR3 runs 13 residues. Germline CDR1 EGSNGY, CDR2 YDSYNSKV.

This clone was found many times. TCRdb lists the protein of a much larger clone for this DNA, which differs at residue 13, so this is likely a read error; the protein given here is translated from the DNA itself. The J gene is TRGJP, the V gene TRGV9. The J gene, left out of TCRdb, was set here by checking the DNA against germline. This CDR3 has 17 amino acids. CDR1 GITISATS and CDR2 ISYDGTV come from the germline V gene (reference sequence). The CDR3 nucleotides are TGTGCCTTGTGGGAGGACTCGCAAGAGTTGGGCAAAGAAATCAAGGTATTT. Protein product: CALWEDSQELGKEIKVF.

As for this clone: It is likely a read error: a sequence one base away is far more abundant. The same CDR3 arises from other DNA sequences in this sample as well. J is TRGJ1 or TRGJ2 and V is TRGV2. Here the J gene was assigned by germline matching of the DNA, as TCRdb has none. The V gene's germline CDR1 is EGSNGY and CDR2 YDSYNSKV. This CDR3 is 14 amino acids long. For the CDR3, the DNA is TGTGCCACTTGGGACGCTTCTTTTTATTATAAGAAACTCTTT. The encoded protein is CATWDASFYYKKLF.

This clone was found a few times. The translation of this DNA and the TCRdb protein of a much larger clone differ at residue 10, probably owing to a read error; the protein shown here is translated from the DNA. This chain connects TRGV9 to TRGJP. CDR1 GITISATS and CDR2 ISYDGTV come from the germline V gene (reference sequence). This CDR3 has 18 residues. The junction had 11 bases not matched to a gene; V was cut back by 0 bases and J by 9 bases. Here the CDR3 reads CALWEVVGKGLGKKIKVF. CDR3 nucleotide sequence: TGTGCCTTGTGGGAGGTGGTGGGAAAAGGGTTGGGCAAAAAAATCAAGGTATTT.

This clone was counted ten times or more. TCRdb's listed protein matches a much larger clone and diverges from this DNA's translation at residue 2, likely through a read error; the protein shown comes from the DNA. CDR3 sequence: CTLWDQELGKKIKVF. The DNA of the CDR3 is TGTACCTTGTGGGACCAAGAGTTGGGCAAAAAAATCAAGGTATTT. The J gene is TRGJP, the V gene TRGV9. CDR1 and CDR2 (germline): GITISATS, ISYDGTV (reference sequence). The CDR3 is 15 amino acids.

Note on this clone: This DNA's translation differs at residue 6 from TCRdb's protein, which comes from a much larger clone; a read error is likely, and the protein shown is translated from the DNA. CDR3 coding DNA: TGTGCCACCTGGGTTCCGCGGGTCTATTATAAGAAACTCTTT. This sequence encodes CATWVPRVYYKKLF. V usage is TRGV8 and J usage is TRGJ1 or TRGJ2. Here the J gene came from matching the DNA to germline, since TCRdb omits it. This CDR3 region has 14 residues. V lost 5 bases and J lost 4; bases outside the gene matches: 11. The V gene's germline CDR1 is VENAVY and CDR2 YDSYNSRV.

Points on this clone: A far larger clone is one nucleotide away, so this likely arose from a read error. Other DNA sequences from this sample encode an identical CDR3 as well. The V segment is TRGV4, and no J call was made. CDR1 and CDR2 from the germline V gene are EGSTGY and YDSYTSSV. CDR3 size: 14 residues. The chain's CDR3 is CATWQKSSDWIKTF. The CDR3 nucleotides read TGTGCCACCTGGCAAAAGAGTAGTGATTGGATCAAAACGTTT.

The sample holds many counts of this clone. A far more abundant clone sits one base away, making this likely a read error. In the same sample, other DNA sequences code for this CDR3. The chain joins TRGV9 to TRGJP2. CDR3 length: 14 amino acids. Looked up from germline, CDR1 is GITISATS and CDR2 is ISYDGTV (reference sequence). The CDR3: CALWTYSSDWIKTF. CDR3 nucleotide sequence: TGTGCCTTGTGGACTTATAGTAGTGACTGGATCAAGACGTTT.

This clone was found a few times. The TCRdb protein comes from a much larger clone and disagrees with this DNA's translation at residue 12, likely due to a read error; the protein given here is derived from the DNA. The V segment is TRGV9, and no J call was made. The CDR3 sequence is 14 residues long. Germline V gene sequence: CDR1 GITISATS, CDR2 ISYDGTV (reference sequence). CDR3 DNA sequence: TGTGCCTTGTGGGAGGTGCAAGGTCATTGTAAGGAACTCTTT. Translated, it gives CALWEVQGHCKELF.

This clone was seen a few times. The TCRdb record carries a much larger clone's protein, which differs from this DNA's translation at residue 8; a read error is the likely cause, and the protein listed here is the DNA translation. This chain uses TRGV9 with TRGJ1 or TRGJ2. No J gene was available from TCRdb, and it was assigned here by a germline match of the DNA. The CDR3 covers 11 residues. The trim removed 6 bases at V and 11 bases at J, leaving 10 bases unmatched. CDR1 and CDR2 from the germline V gene are GITISATS and ISYDGTV (reference sequence). DNA for the CDR3: TGTGCCTTGTGGCTCCCGTGCGAGAAACTCTTT. Translating it yields CALWLPCEKLF.

This clone occurred many times. This sequence is one base from a far larger clone and is likely a read error. This sample includes further DNA sequences coding for the same CDR3. This chain uses TRGV9 with TRGJ1 or TRGJ2. From germline, CDR1 is GITISATS and CDR2 ISYDGTV (reference sequence). This CDR3 contains 17 residues. V lost 7 bases and J lost 0; bases outside the gene matches: 18. The CDR3 region is CALCLHNRQPNYYKKLF. CDR3 nucleotide sequence: TGTGCCTTGTGCCTCCACAACCGACAACCGAATTATTATAAGAAACTCTTT.

This clone was found a few times. A far larger clone is one base from this, pointing to a likely read error. No DNA is shown, since the ends of the CDR3 on it are uncertain; the CDR3 is the one TCRdb lists. The V gene corresponds to TRGV9; no J gene was called. Germline V gives CDR1 GITISATS, CDR2 ISYDGTV (reference sequence). The CDR3 numbers 32 amino acids, ends counted. CDR3: CALWEVQGAARNSLAVEQHLLSQVSIGRIQHF.

In its sample, this clone was seen many times. The genes are TRGV4 and TRGJP1. TCRdb records no J gene; here it was assigned by comparing the DNA to germline. Germline CDR1 reads EGSTGY; CDR2 reads YDSYTSSV. CDR3 length: 13 amino acids. Trimming removed 2 bases from V and 6 bases from J; junction bases left unmatched: 3. The CDR3 nucleotides are TGTGCCACCTGGGATGCGGCTGGTTGGTTCAAGATATTT. The encoded protein is CATWDAAGWFKIF.

As concerns this clone: A far bigger clonotype differs at one base, so this is likely a read error. The DNA is omitted, as the CDR3 cannot be located on it reliably, and the CDR3 follows TCRdb's listing. V gene TRGV2 was called; the J gene was not. CDR1 and CDR2 (germline): EGSNGY, YDSYNSKV. The CDR3 contains 32 residues when both ends are counted. The CDR3 sequence: CATWDGRRIIRNSLAVEQHLLSQVSIGRIQHF.

This clone showed up many times. The chain couples TRGV9 to TRGJ1 or TRGJ2. The J gene was missing in TCRdb and was found by matching the end of the DNA to germline. The junction had 11 bases not matched to a gene; V was cut back by 3 bases and J by 6 bases. From germline, CDR1 is GITISATS and CDR2 ISYDGTV (reference sequence). The CDR3 has 14 residues. CDR3 residues: CALWEFLDGYKKLF. CDR3 in DNA: TGTGCCTTGTGGGAGTTTTTAGATGGTTATAAGAAACTCTTT.

This clone was counted between two and nine times. This DNA's translation differs at residue 3 from TCRdb's protein, which comes from a much larger clone; a read error is likely, and the protein shown is translated from the DNA. The chain has TRGV9 and TRGJ1 or TRGJ2. Because TCRdb records no J gene, it was assigned here through a match of the DNA to germline. CDR3 size: 13 residues. The germline CDR1 and CDR2 sequences are GITISATS and ISYDGTV (reference sequence). In nucleotides, the CDR3 is TGTGCCTCGTGGGAGGGCGTTCCTTGTAAGAAACTCTTT. It encodes CASWEGVPCKKLF.

On this clone itself: The protein held in TCRdb is that of a much larger clone and does not match this DNA's translation at residue 16, likely because of a read error; the protein shown is translated from the DNA. The chain is built from TRGV9 and TRGJP1. Since TCRdb gives no J gene, matching the DNA to germline was used here to assign it. The V gene end was trimmed by 0 bases and the J gene end by 15 bases; junction bases not matched to a gene: 22. CDR3 size: 17 residues. Germline V gives CDR1 GITISATS, CDR2 ISYDGTV (reference sequence). Here the CDR3 reads CALWEVRKELGKKIKIF. The CDR3 DNA sequence: TGTGCCTTGTGGGAGGTGCGAAAAGAGTTGGGCAAAAAAATCAAGATATTT.

By sample share, this clone is medium-sized. This chain connects TRGV9 to TRGJ1 or TRGJ2. The V segment lost 3 bases and the J segment 4 bases; nucleotides outside the gene matches: 3. This CDR3 has 12 residues. Germline V gene sequence: CDR1 GITISATS, CDR2 ISYDGTV (reference sequence). The DNA for the CDR3 is TGTGCCTTGTGGGAGAAGTATTATAAGAAACTCTTT. Its protein is CALWEKYYKKLF.

This clone showed up many times. TCRdb has a much larger clone's protein, which differs at residue 10 from the translation of this DNA, likely because of a read error; what is shown is the protein translated from the DNA. The DNA for the CDR3 is TGTGCCTTGTGGGAGCTCTCTTCTCATGATAAGAAACTCTTT. Translated: CALWELSSHDKKLF. The V call is TRGV9, the J call TRGJ1 or TRGJ2. Here the J gene was assigned by germline matching of the DNA, as TCRdb has none. Germline CDR1 is GITISATS and CDR2 is ISYDGTV (reference sequence). V shed 3 bases and J 8 bases; nucleotides not matched to a gene: 13. The length of the CDR3 is 14 residues.

As for this clone: This sequence is one base from a far larger clone and is likely a read error. It is unclear where the CDR3 begins or ends on the DNA, so no DNA is shown, and the CDR3 is as TCRdb lists it. No J gene was named, though the V gene is TRGV2. Germline V gene sequence: CDR1 EGSNGY, CDR2 YDSYNSKV. The CDR3 is 28 residues long, counting both termini. The CDR3 sequence: CATWDDRNSLAVEQHLLSQVSIGRIQHF.

About this clone itself: This likely reflects a read error, since a far larger clone is one base away. Other nucleotide sequences in the sample specify the same CDR3. The chain joins TRGV9 to TRGJ1 or TRGJ2. TCRdb offers no J gene call, so here the DNA was matched to germline to obtain one. Trimming cost V 0 bases and J 4 bases; bases outside gene matches: 15. Germline CDR1 GITISATS, CDR2 ISYDGTV (reference sequence). The CDR3 is 17 amino acids. In DNA form, the CDR3 reads TGTGCCTTGTGGGAGGTGCTTGTCTCTATTTGGTATTATAAGAAACTCTTT. This encodes CALWEVLVSIWYYKKLF.

Note on this clone: With only one base between it and a far larger clone, this is likely a read error. The sample contains more than one DNA sequence encoding this CDR3. This sequence joins TRGV9 and TRGJ1 or TRGJ2. TCRdb lists no J gene, so it was determined here by aligning the DNA to germline. The CDR3 covers 15 residues. Germline CDR1 GITISATS, CDR2 ISYDGTV (reference sequence). The chain's CDR3 is CALWEVLLPYYKKLF. In DNA, the CDR3 is TGTGCTTTGTGGGAAGTCTTACTGCCTTATTATAAGAAACTCTTT.

This clone was observed many times. The protein held in TCRdb is that of a much larger clone and does not match this DNA's translation at residue 6, likely because of a read error; the protein shown is translated from the DNA. The V and J genes are TRGV9 and TRGJP. The J gene is absent in TCRdb and was assigned here via DNA matching to germline. This CDR3 is built from 15 residues. Germline V gives CDR1 GITISATS, CDR2 ISYDGTV (reference sequence). V gave up 4 bases and J gave up 6 bases; unmatched junction bases: 3. The CDR3 region is CALWDLELGKKIKVF. In DNA form, the CDR3 reads TGTGCCTTGTGGGACCTAGAGTTGGGCAAAAAAATCAAGGTATTT.

This clone occurred many times. TCRdb's protein for this DNA is that of a much larger clone and differs from the translation at residue 9, likely a read error; the protein shown is the DNA translation. V and J are TRGV9 and TRGJ1 or TRGJ2. This CDR3 has 14 residues. Germline V gene sequence: CDR1 GITISATS, CDR2 ISYDGTV (reference sequence). V lost 0 bases, J lost 6 bases, and 8 bases stayed unmatched. The chain's CDR3 is CALWEVHGGYKKLF. The DNA for the CDR3 is TGTGCCTTGTGGGAGGTGCATGGGGGTTATAAGAAACTCTTT.

The table lists this clone with many counts. The protein given by TCRdb reflects a much larger clone and differs at residue 12 from this DNA's translation, likely from a read error; the protein shown is the DNA's translation. The chain is built from TRGV9 and TRGJP. Since TCRdb gives no J gene, matching the DNA to germline was used here to assign it. Germline CDR1 GITISATS, CDR2 ISYDGTV (reference sequence). The CDR3 is 17 residues long. DNA of the CDR3: TGTGCCTTGTGGGAAGGAAAACAAGAGTTGGGCGAAAAAATCAAGGTATTT. The encoded protein is CALWEGKQELGEKIKVF.

This clone was seen many times. This chain uses TRGV2 with TRGJP1. The CDR3 is made up of 15 amino acids. V shed 0 bases and J 9 bases; nucleotides not matched to a gene: 10. Germline V gene data show CDR1 as EGSNGY and CDR2 as YDSYNSKV. The CDR3: CATWDGPDRSWFKIF. The CDR3 DNA is TGTGCCACCTGGGACGGGCCGGATAGGAGTTGGTTCAAGATATTT.

In its sample, this clone was seen many times. A read error is possible here, since a much larger clone lies one base away. Distinct nucleotide sequences in the sample also encode this CDR3. The rearrangement joins TRGV9 to TRGJ1 or TRGJ2. The CDR3 contains 11 residues. Germline V CDR1 and CDR2: GITISATS, ISYDGTV (reference sequence). The CDR3 DNA reads TGTGCCCTGTGGGACCCATGTATGAAACTCTTT. It codes for CALWDPCMKLF.